This is a list of T cell receptor beta chains from one sample in a study of blood T cell repertoires in COVID-19. Clones were sequenced by immunoSEQ multiplex PCR, and TCRdb holds only the in-frame ones, with some missing. The top ten hold 3.5% to 5.5% of the sample, which has about 200,000 clones, approximately 86% seen once. Material: PBMCs or T cells enriched from blood (not recorded which). These receptors were taken from a woman aged 25 to 45 who had been exposed to COVID-19. The CDR3 runs from the conserved cysteine through the conserved F or W. The D gene is left open where the match is weak. Clone size appears in some rows only: once, few, many, or a class for an expanded clone.

abundance | j_gene | d_gene | v_gene | CDR3nt | CDR3aa
NA | TRBJ1-2 | TRBD1 | TRBV7-2 | TGTGCCAGCAGCTTAGTCTTGGGACAGGGCTATGGCTACACCTTC | CASSLVLGQGYGYTF
NA | TRBJ1-1 | TRBD1 | TRBV27 | TGTGCCAGCAGTTGGTTCGGACAGGGGAACACTGAAGCTTTCTTT | CASSWFGQGNTEAFF
once | TRBJ2-3 | NA | TRBV3-1/TRBV3-2 | TGTGCCAGCAGCCGCGGGGTTAGCACAGATACGCAGTATTTT | CASSRGVSTDTQYF
NA | TRBJ2-3 | NA | TRBV10-3 | TGTGCCATCAGTGCATCGACAGAGCGCACAGATACGCAGTATTTT | CAISASTERTDTQYF
once | TRBJ1-2 | NA | TRBV7-6 | TGTGCCAGCAGCCCCACGCCTCTAGACAGCCTTAACTATGGCTACACCTTC | CASSPTPLDSLNYGYTF
NA | TRBJ2-5 | NA | TRBV9 | TGTGCCAGCAGCGTAGGGGCGGGGACTACCCAGTACTTC | CASSVGAGTTQYF
few | TRBJ1-2 | TRBD1 | TRBV10-2 | TGCGCCAGCAGTGAAACCCGACAGGGCCTTGGCTACACCTTC | CASSETRQGLGYTF
NA | TRBJ1-4 | TRBD1 | TRBV30 | TGTGCCTGGGACCCAACAGGGGGGGTTCCTAATGAAAAACTGTTTTTT | CAWDPTGGVPNEKLFF
few | TRBJ1-1 | TRBD1 | TRBV30 | TGTGCCTGGAGTCCCGGGGACAGACGTACTGAAGCTTTCTTT | CAWSPGDRRTEAFF
NA | TRBJ1-5 | TRBD1 | TRBV10-3 | TGTGCCATCAGTGAGCAGGGGGCGGGTCAGCCCCAGCATTTT | CAISEQGAGQPQHF
NA | TRBJ2-3 | TRBD2 | TRBV5-6 | TGTGCCAGCAGCTTGATAAGCGGGGGGCCCACAGATACGCAGTATTTT | CASSLISGGPTDTQYF